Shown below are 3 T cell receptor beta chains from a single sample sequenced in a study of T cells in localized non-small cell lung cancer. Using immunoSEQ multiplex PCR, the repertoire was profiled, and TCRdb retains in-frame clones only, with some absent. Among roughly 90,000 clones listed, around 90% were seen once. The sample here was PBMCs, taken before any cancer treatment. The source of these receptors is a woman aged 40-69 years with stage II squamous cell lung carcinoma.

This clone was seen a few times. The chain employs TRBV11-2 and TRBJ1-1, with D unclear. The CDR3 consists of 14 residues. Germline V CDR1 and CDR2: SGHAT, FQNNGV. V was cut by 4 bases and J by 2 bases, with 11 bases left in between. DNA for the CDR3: TGTGCCAGCAGCTCGTCCCGACGAAACACTGAAGCTTTCTTT. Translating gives CASSSSRRNTEAFF.

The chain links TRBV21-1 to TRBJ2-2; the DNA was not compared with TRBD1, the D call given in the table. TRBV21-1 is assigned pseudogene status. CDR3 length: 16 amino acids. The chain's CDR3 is CASKWDKILNTGELFF. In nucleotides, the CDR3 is TGTGCCAGCAAATGGGACAAAATATTGAACACCGGGGAGCTGTTTTTT.

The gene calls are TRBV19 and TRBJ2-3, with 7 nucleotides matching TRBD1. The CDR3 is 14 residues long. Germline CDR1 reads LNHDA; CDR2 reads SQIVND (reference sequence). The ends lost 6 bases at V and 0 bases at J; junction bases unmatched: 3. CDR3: CASREGQSTDTQYF. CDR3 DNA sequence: TGTGCCAGTAGAGAGGGACAGAGCACAGATACGCAGTATTTT.